The rows below give T cell receptor beta chains drawn from one sample of a study of regulatory T cells in long-lasting Graves disease. TCRdb re-analysed the multiplex PCR reads in MiXCR, keeping a single row per CDR3 protein. Here the sample spans 200,000 to 250,000 distinct CDR3 sequences, roughly 19% being singletons. These data were also reused for a study on T cells in Graves' hyperthyroidism and ophthalmopathy.

The sequenced sample was peripheral blood mononuclear cells (PBMCs), obtained at new diagnosis, from a patient treated with antithyroid drugs. These receptors originate from a woman in her 30s with Graves disease. CDR3s include the opening cysteine and the closing phenylalanine or tryptophan. The order of the fields is D gene, V gene, CDR3 length, clone size, J gene, CDR3 protein, CDR3 DNA. The D gene is left open where the match is weak. Size is stated for part of the rows, as once, few or many counts, or as a class when the clone is expanded.

TRBD1	TRBV28	13	many	TRBJ1-1	CVAGQGVSTEAFF	TGTGTGGCAGGACAGGGGGTGAGCACTGAAGCTTTCTTT
TRBD1	TRBV11-2	15	many	TRBJ1-6	CASSWGQDPNSPLHF	TGTGCCAGCAGCTGGGGACAGGACCCCAATTCACCCCTCCACTTT
NA	TRBV28	13	many	TRBJ1-2	CASSLVGNYGYTF	TGTGCCAGCAGTTTGGTCGGAAACTATGGCTACACCTTC
TRBD2	TRBV10-3	14	NA	TRBJ2-3	CAIGTSGSTDTQYF	TGTGCCATTGGGACTAGCGGGAGCACAGATACGCAGTATTTT
NA	TRBV29-1	10	many	TRBJ2-4	CSVETGNQYF	TGCAGCGTTGAAACAGGGAATCAGTACTTC
NA	TRBV12-3/TRBV12-4	13	many	TRBJ1-2	CASRQGRGYGYTF	TGTGCCAGCAGGCAGGGACGGGGCTATGGCTACACCTTC
NA	TRBV5-1	16	many	TRBJ2-3	CASSLGSTESTDTQYF	TGCGCCAGCAGCTTGGGATCGACAGAAAGCACAGATACGCAGTATTTT
NA	TRBV30	12	NA	TRBJ1-1	CAWSVDGFEAFF	TGTGCCTGGAGTGTAGACGGCTTTGAAGCTTTCTTT
NA	TRBV5-6	15	NA	TRBJ1-4	CASSLSGPTNEKLLF	TGTGCCAGCAGCTTGTCAGGGCCAACTAATGAAAAACTGCTTTTT
TRBD1	TRBV6-1	16	NA	TRBJ2-5	CASSETPGQGKETQYF	TGTGCCAGCAGTGAAACCCCGGGACAGGGTAAAGAGACCCAGTACTTC
NA	TRBV20-1	15	many	TRBJ2-7	CSARVIRDVTYEQYF	TGCAGTGCTAGAGTTATCCGAGACGTAACCTACGAGCAGTACTTC
TRBD1	TRBV2	15	many	TRBJ1-4	CASRLRQGLNEKLFF	TGTGCCAGCAGACTCCGACAGGGGCTTAATGAAAAACTGTTTTTT
TRBD1	TRBV2	14	few	TRBJ2-1	CATNRGSSYNEQFF	TGTGCCACGAACAGGGGGAGCTCCTACAATGAGCAGTTCTTC
TRBD1	TRBV18	18	many	TRBJ2-3	CASSLKNSGQTSTDTQYF	TGTGCCAGCTCACTAAAAAACTCGGGACAGACTAGCACAGATACGCAGTATTTT
NA	TRBV30	11	many	TRBJ2-7	CAWTTEYEQYF	TGTGCCTGGACAACGGAGTACGAGCAGTACTTC
NA	TRBV7-8	15	many	TRBJ1-1	CASRSQTGLNTEAFF	TGTGCCAGCAGGTCCCAGACAGGCCTGAACACTGAAGCTTTCTTT
NA	TRBV30	13	NA	TRBJ1-3	CAWGLGSGIAIYF	TGTGCCTGGGGGCTAGGGTCTGGAATCGCCATATATTTT
TRBD2	TRBV12-3/TRBV12-4	16	NA	TRBJ2-2	CASSSGTPLNTGELFF	TGTGCCAGCAGTAGCGGGACTCCCCTCAACACCGGGGAGCTGTTTTTT
TRBD1	TRBV19	15	NA	TRBJ2-7	CASSTRDRGSYEQYF	TGTGCCAGTAGTACCCGGGACAGGGGGTCCTACGAGCAGTACTTC
NA	TRBV6-1	14	NA	TRBJ2-7	CASRSITGSYEQYF	TGTGCCAGCAGGTCAATTACAGGATCCTACGAGCAGTACTTC
TRBD1	TRBV20-1	14	many	TRBJ1-2	CSASLPGGDYGYTF	TGCAGTGCTAGTCTACCAGGGGGTGACTATGGCTACACCTTC
NA	TRBV25-1	12	many	TRBJ2-7	CASSETPYEQYF	TGTGCCAGCAGTGAAACCCCCTACGAGCAGTACTTC
NA	TRBV24-1	12	NA	TRBJ1-1	CATDTHDFEAFF	TGTGCAACCGACACACACGATTTCGAAGCTTTCTTT
NA	TRBV5-6	15	many	TRBJ1-2	CASSLRRGAQAGYTF	TGTGCCAGCAGCTTGAGGAGGGGGGCGCAGGCTGGCTACACCTTC
NA	TRBV28	14	many	TRBJ2-7	CASRTQGGTYEQYF	TGTGCCAGCAGAACGCAGGGGGGGACCTACGAGCAGTACTTC
NA	TRBV11-3	15	many	TRBJ1-1	CASSSHYGMNTEAFF	TGTGCCAGCAGCTCCCACTACGGAATGAACACTGAAGCTTTCTTT
NA	TRBV7-2	12	many	TRBJ1-2	CASSPRTGGYTF	TGTGCCAGCAGTCCAAGAACCGGAGGCTACACCTTC
NA	TRBV6-2/TRBV6-3	14	many	TRBJ1-1	CASSVDSLNTEAFF	TGTGCCAGCAGTGTCGACAGTCTGAACACTGAAGCTTTCTTT
NA	TRBV10-3	15	many	TRBJ1-1	CAISDPGRPNTEAFF	TGTGCCATCAGTGACCCCGGACGGCCGAACACTGAAGCTTTCTTT
TRBD1	TRBV18	17	NA	TRBJ1-1	CASSPGRQGVGQTEAFF	TGTGCCAGCTCACCAGGTCGACAGGGAGTAGGGCAGACTGAAGCTTTCTTT
TRBD1	TRBV28	16	NA	TRBJ2-3	CASSFRTGGWTDTQYF	TGTGCCAGCAGTTTCCGGACAGGGGGCTGGACAGATACGCAGTATTTT
NA	TRBV12-3/TRBV12-4	17	many	TRBJ1-1	CAVTGGQVTIRNTEAFF	TGTGCCGTCACCGGGGGGCAAGTTACGATACGGAACACTGAAGCTTTCTTT
NA	TRBV19	13	many	TRBJ1-2	CASSIQPAAGYTF	TGTGCCAGTAGTATTCAGCCGGCGGCGGGCTACACCTTC
TRBD1	TRBV6-1	13	few	TRBJ1-3	CASSQGAGGTIYF	TGTGCCAGCAGTCAGGGGGCCGGCGGGACCATATATTTT
TRBD2	TRBV11-2	17	many	TRBJ2-1	CASSLFGRPAAGNEQFF	TGTGCCAGCAGCTTATTCGGGCGCCCGGCAGCGGGAAATGAGCAGTTCTTC
NA	TRBV25-1	15	many	TRBJ2-7	CASSESEERPYEQYF	TGTGCCAGCAGTGAATCGGAGGAGCGGCCCTACGAGCAGTACTTC
NA	TRBV18	14	many	TRBJ1-1	CASSPGVMNTEAFF	TGTGCCAGCTCACCAGGGGTAATGAACACTGAAGCTTTCTTT
TRBD1	TRBV5-1	15	many	TRBJ2-1	CASSLGQGSYNEQFF	TGTGCCAGCAGCTTGGGACAGGGTTCCTACAATGAGCAGTTCTTC
NA	TRBV5-4	14	few	TRBJ1-1	CASSLVGRNTEAFF	TGTGCCAGCAGCTTGGTAGGGCGGAACACTGAAGCTTTCTTT
NA	TRBV6-2/TRBV6-3	14	NA	TRBJ1-1	CASSYDSMNTEAFF	TGTGCCAGCAGTTACGACTCCATGAACACTGAAGCTTTCTTT
TRBD2	TRBV12-5	18	many	TRBJ2-1	CASGLVLAGGPSYNEQFF	TGTGCTAGTGGTTTGGTGCTAGCGGGAGGGCCTTCCTACAATGAGCAGTTCTTC
NA	TRBV10-3	17	many	TRBJ2-3	CAISFPRDSQRADTQYF	TGTGCCATCAGTTTTCCCCGGGACTCACAAAGGGCAGATACGCAGTATTTT
NA	TRBV16	13	many	TRBJ2-7	CASSQDSPYEQYF	TGTGCCAGCAGCCAAGACAGTCCCTACGAGCAGTACTTC
TRBD1	TRBV28	14	many	TRBJ1-1	CASSFLSGGEIAFF	TGTGCCAGCAGTTTCTTGTCAGGGGGGGAGATAGCTTTCTTT
TRBD1	TRBV20-1	13	NA	TRBJ1-1	CSAPGQGYTEAFF	TGCAGTGCCCCGGGACAGGGTTACACTGAAGCTTTCTTT
TRBD2	TRBV3-1	16	few	TRBJ2-3	CASSQEPSGRGDTQYF	TGTGCCAGCAGCCAAGAGCCCAGCGGGAGGGGGGATACGCAGTATTTT
NA	TRBV27	13	many	TRBJ2-3	CASRTTSTDTQYF	TGTGCCAGCAGAACGACTAGCACAGATACGCAGTATTTT
TRBD1	TRBV2	15	NA	TRBJ1-3	CASSGQGAVGNTIYF	TGTGCCAGCAGTGGCCAGGGGGCGGTTGGAAACACCATATATTTT
NA	TRBV20-1	14	few	TRBJ2-6	CSASMGAGANVLTF	TGCAGTGCTAGCATGGGGGCTGGGGCCAACGTCCTGACTTTC
NA	TRBV2	13	many	TRBJ1-4	CASSRVPNEKLFF	TGTGCCAGCAGCAGGGTTCCTAATGAAAAACTGTTTTTT
TRBD1	TRBV6-1	15	many	TRBJ1-1	CASSPRQGRKTEAFF	TGTGCCAGCAGCCCTAGACAGGGCCGAAAAACTGAAGCTTTCTTT
NA	TRBV3-1	13	many	TRBJ2-7	CASSRNRAYEQYF	TGTGCCAGCAGCCGGAACAGGGCGTACGAGCAGTACTTC
NA	TRBV10-1	14	many	TRBJ2-3	CASSVGSLGDTQYF	TGCGCCAGCAGTGTGGGATCATTGGGAGATACGCAGTATTTT
NA	TRBV6-5	18	many	TRBJ1-1	CASSYLTVLRGDGTEAFF	TGTGCCAGCAGTTACTTGACGGTGTTGAGGGGCGACGGCACTGAAGCTTTCTTT